The following is a T cell receptor (beta chain) sequence with its context. This sample was included in a study of cytomegalovirus exposure and HLA in healthy donors. The PCR contained 60 Vbeta and 13 Jbeta primers. Under the authors' procedure: Later, an analysis found 75 million to 90 million unique TCR beta chains, and 10 million to 11 million of these were shared. Here immunoSEQ multiplex PCR was the method, and the copy in TCRdb shows in-frame clones only, minus some. V, J and clone size were drawn from that table, and D and trimming were deduced from the DNA. The table lists 85,000 to 100,000 clones, over 55% of them singletons, with just under 6.5% in the top ten. The sequenced material came from PBMCs. The origin of this receptor is a woman between 25 and 40 years old in good health and CMV-seronegative.

CDR3 sequence: CASSDPGLARDEQFF. In nucleotides, the CDR3 is TGTGCCAGCAGTGATCCGGGACTAGCTAGGGATGAGCAGTTCTTC. J is TRBJ2-1 and V is TRBV28, with TRBD2 matching 9 bases. CDR1 and CDR2 from the germline V gene are MDHEN and SYDVKM. The CDR3 consists of 15 residues. V was pared by 5 bases and J by 8 bases, with 10 bases of the junction left unmatched. The entire variable domain, with the rest obtained from reference TRBV28 and TRBJ2-1, is as follows: DVKVTQSSRYLVKRTGEKVFLECVQDMDHENMFWYRQDPGLGLRLIYFSYDVKMKEKGDIPEGYSVSREKKERFSLILESASTNQTSMYLCASSDPGLARDEQFFGPGTRLTVL.